One and the same sample provided the 22 T cell receptor beta chains below, sequenced in a study of T cells in Graves' hyperthyroidism and ophthalmopathy. TCR beta CDR3 region amplification was performed from RNA transcripts. With the HTBI primer set, the TCR CDR3 went through a first round of RT-PCR. TCRdb re-derived calls from the multiplex PCR reads in MiXCR, one entry per CDR3 protein. The sample yields over 500,000 distinct CDR3 sequences, over 35% seen once. The sequencing input was peripheral blood or thyroid tissue (not recorded which). These receptors were taken from an adult woman with Graves' disease, either hyperthyroidism or ophthalmopathy (not recorded which).

This clonotype has at least ten counts. This chain connects TRBV6-5 to TRBJ2-2; the match to TRBD2 covers 9 bases. J gave up 7 bases and V 4 bases, and 4 bases lay outside the gene matches. The V gene's germline CDR1 is MNHEY and CDR2 SVGAGI. The length of the CDR3 is 14 residues. The CDR3 bases are TGTGCCAGCAGTTTAGCGGGAGCCGTCGGGGAGCTGTTTTTT. Protein product: CASSLAGAVGELFF.

The gene calls are TRBV12-3 or TRBV12-4 and TRBJ1-1; a possible D gene is TRBD1 (5 bases). CDR3 size: 13 residues. The CDR3 spells CASGEGSGLRAFF. The CDR3 nucleotides are TGTGCTAGTGGGGAGGGGTCAGGGTTGCGTGCTTTCTTT.

This clonotype has only a few counts. V is TRBV12-3 or TRBV12-4 and J is TRBJ2-2, with 8 bases aligning to TRBD2. There are 15 residues in the CDR3. Unmatched junction bases numbered 5, after V lost 4 bases and J lost 4 bases. The CDR3 DNA is TGTGCCAGCAGTTCGAGCGGGAGAGCCACCGGGGAGCTGTTTTTT. Amino acids: CASSSSGRATGELFF.

This clonotype was seen many times. The chain is built from TRBV20-1 and TRBJ2-7, with unresolved D. The CDR3 has 12 residues. The germline V gene encodes CDR1 DFQATT and CDR2 SNEGSKA (reference sequence). Trimming removed 2 bases at V and 3 bases at J, with 8 bases between. CDR3 sequence reads: CSARRKGYEQYF. Here the CDR3 DNA reads TGCAGTGCTAGACGTAAGGGCTACGAGCAGTACTTC.

The rearrangement links TRBV29-1 to TRBJ2-7; D not resolved. V was cut by 1 base and J by 5 bases, with 9 bases left in between. Germline CDR1 reads SQVTM; CDR2 reads ANQGSEA. CDR3 length equals 12 residues. The chain's CDR3 is CSVEGTAHEQYF. The CDR3 DNA reads as TGCAGCGTTGAAGGGACGGCACACGAGCAGTACTTC.

The chain is built from TRBV6-1 and TRBJ2-2; the D is unclear. Trimming took 6 bases from V and 3 from J, leaving 11 bases between them. The CDR3 is made up of 14 amino acids. Germline loops: CDR1 MNHNS, CDR2 SASEGT. The CDR3 DNA reads as TGTGCCAGCAGCGAACGAGGAGACACCGGGGAGCTGTTTTTT. Translated, it gives CASSERGDTGELFF.

The chain employs TRBV10-2 and TRBJ1-2; D ambiguous. Trimming shortened V by 6 bases and J by 2 bases, and 13 bases separated the two germline ends. This CDR3 comprises 14 residues. Germline lookup yields CDR1 WSHSY and CDR2 SAAADI. The CDR3 DNA is TGCGCCAGCAGCAGAGCCGTGAAGAACTATGGCTACACCTTC. It codes for CASSRAVKNYGYTF.

Note on this clonotype: One end of the junction varies from germline; a read error may be responsible. V and J are TRBV7-2 and TRBJ2-6; no firm D call. The CDR3 sequence is 16 residues long. Germline values: CDR1 SGHTA, CDR2 FQGNSA. This CDR3 is CASSQDDFSGANVLTF. CDR3 DNA: TGCGCCAGCAGCCAAGATGACTTCTCTGGGGCCAACGTCCTGACTTTC.

The chain has TRBV7-9 and TRBJ2-7; the match to TRBD1 covers 10 bases. Germline trimming cut 8 bases from V and 10 bases from J; bases unmatched to any gene: 17. Germline CDR1 SEHNR, CDR2 FQNEAQ (reference sequence). CDR3 size: 15 residues. CDR3 nucleotides: TGTGCCAGCTCACCACCCGGGACAGGGGCGGTGGGACAGTACTTC. This translates into CASSPPGTGAVGQYF. Filled out from reference TRBV7-9 and TRBJ2-7, the complete variable domain reads DTGVSQNPRHKITKRGQNVTFRCDPISEHNRLYWYRQTLGQGPEFLTYFQNEAQLEKSRLLSDRFSAERPKGSFSTLEIQRTEQGDSAMYLCASSPPGTGAVGQYFGPGTRLTVT.

The chain recombines TRBV29-1 with TRBJ1-1; the D is unclear. This CDR3 has 14 residues. The germline V gene encodes CDR1 SQVTM and CDR2 ANQGSEA. Trimming pared 3 bases from V and 2 bases from J, leaving 13 bases between. This CDR3 is CSVEFTNENTEAFF. CDR3 nucleotides: TGCAGCGTTGAGTTTACAAACGAAAACACTGAAGCTTTCTTT. The complete variable domain, with remaining parts taken from reference TRBV29-1 and TRBJ1-1, reads SAVISQKPSRDICQRGTSLTIQCQVDSQVTMMFWYRQQPGQSLTLIATANQGSEATYESGFVIDKFPISRPNLTFSTLTVSNMSPEDSSIYLCSVEFTNENTEAFFGQGTRLTVV.

This clonotype was recorded many times. The V gene is TRBV14, the J gene TRBJ2-5; 12 nucleotides agree with TRBD2. Germline V gene sequence: CDR1 SGHDN, CDR2 FVKESK. V lost 1 base and J lost 5; bases outside the gene matches: 5. The CDR3 consists of 16 residues. The CDR3 DNA reads TGTGCCAGCAGCCAAGGGAGACTAGCGGGAGTGGAGACCCAGTACTTC. This gives the protein CASSQGRLAGVETQYF.

The rearrangement joins TRBV25-1 to TRBJ2-5; 9 nucleotides line up with TRBD1. Germline V gene sequence: CDR1 MGHDK, CDR2 SYGVNS. The CDR3 totals 15 residues. J lost 5 bases, V lost 4 bases, and 8 bases had no gene match. CDR3 DNA sequence: TGTGCCAGCAGTGCCCGGGACAGGGAGGGTGAGACCCAGTACTTC. This translates into CASSARDREGETQYF.

This clonotype was found a few times. This CDR3 is CSARPSLTRSEQYF. The CDR3 nucleotides are TGCAGTGCTAGACCCTCCCTAACCCGGAGCGAGCAGTACTTC. The gene calls are TRBV20-1 and TRBJ2-7, with unresolved D. Germline V gene lookup returns CDR1 DFQATT and CDR2 SNEGSKA (reference sequence). This CDR3 is built from 14 residues. V lost 2 bases and J 6 bases, leaving 17 bases between the germline ends.

This clonotype appeared many times. CDR3 nucleotide sequence: TGCGCCAGCAGCCCCCTGGGTTCTGGAAACACCATATATTTT. Its protein product is CASSPLGSGNTIYF. The rearrangement joins TRBV4-1 to TRBJ1-3; no clear D gene. There are 14 residues in the CDR3. Trimming took off 4 bases at V and 1 base at J, with 8 bases between the two ends. CDR1 is MGHRA and CDR2 is YSYEKL in the germline V gene.

The CDR3 nucleotides read TGCAGTGCTAGAGATGGGCTAGCGGGAGGAAGGGATCGTACGCAGTATTTT. As protein: CSARDGLAGGRDRTQYF. This chain uses TRBV20-1 with TRBJ2-3, with TRBD2 matching 11 bases. With V trimmed by 0 bases and J by 8 bases, 13 bases remained unmatched. CDR3 size: 17 residues. Germline assignment: CDR1 DFQATT and CDR2 SNEGSKA (reference sequence).

The V call is TRBV2, the J call TRBJ2-7, with D perhaps matching TRBD2 (6 bases). CDR1 is SNHLY and CDR2 is FYNNEI in the germline V gene. The CDR3 has 12 residues. V was trimmed by 10 bases and J by 7 bases, leaving 17 bases between them. CDR3 nucleotides: TGTGCCACTAGCGAAGGGCGGAGGGAGCAGTACTTC. Translated: CATSEGRREQYF.

This clonotype was detected only a few times. The chain employs TRBV29-1 and TRBJ2-5; D is possibly TRBD1 (5 bases). The CDR3 contains 13 residues. V was cut by 4 bases and J by 5 bases, with 14 bases left in between. Germline lookup yields CDR1 SQVTM and CDR2 ANQGSEA. The CDR3 protein is CSVAPSRVETQYF. CDR3 coding DNA: TGCAGCGTTGCTCCGAGCAGGGTGGAGACCCAGTACTTC.

V gene TRBV20-1 combines with J gene TRBJ2-5, with TRBD2 matching over 10 bases. Germline lookup yields CDR1 DFQATT and CDR2 SNEGSKA (reference sequence). Unmatched junction bases numbered 10, after V lost 5 bases and J lost 4 bases. The CDR3 consists of 15 residues. CDR3 sequence (DNA): TGCAGTGCTGGGGACCCCGGGACTAGCGCAGAGACCCAGTACTTC. It translates to CSAGDPGTSAETQYF.

This clonotype was seen a few times. The V gene is TRBV5-6, the J gene TRBJ1-1; TRBD1 matches at 7 bases. The CDR3 runs to 17 residues. Looked up from germline, CDR1 is SGHDT and CDR2 is YYEEEE. V shed 4 bases, J shed 4 bases, and the junction held 16 bases outside the gene matches. The CDR3 DNA reads TGTGCCAGCAGCCGTGAATACTACAGGGGTTGGAGCACTGAAGCTTTCTTT. Its translation: CASSREYYRGWSTEAFF.

The CDR3 DNA follows: TGTGCCAGTAGTATTGGTCAGTTTGTTGATGGCTACACCTTC. Translated: CASSIGQFVDGYTF. V gene TRBV19 combines with J gene TRBJ1-2; D call uncertain. Trimming removed 3 bases from V and 6 bases from J, with 14 bases in between. Per germline, CDR1 LNHDA and CDR2 SQIVND (reference sequence). The CDR3 sequence is 14 residues long.

The rearrangement links TRBV20-1 to TRBJ2-2, with D perhaps matching TRBD2 (5 bases). Germline assignment: CDR1 DFQATT and CDR2 SNEGSKA (reference sequence). Trimming took 6 bases from V and 2 from J, leaving 16 bases between them. The CDR3 extends over 15 amino acids. The CDR3 here is CSAQMRLANTGELFF. The CDR3 nucleotides read TGCAGTGCCCAAATGCGGCTAGCTAACACCGGGGAGCTGTTTTTT.

The gene calls are TRBV7-9 and TRBJ1-2, with no clear D. With 2 bases removed from V and 3 bases from J, the gap between germline ends came to 13 bases. Germline CDR1 reads SEHNR; CDR2 reads FQNEAQ (reference sequence). The CDR3 totals 15 residues. CDR3 sequence: CASSLRLRDYYGYTF. The DNA of the CDR3 is TGTGCCAGCAGCTTAAGGTTAAGGGATTACTATGGCTACACCTTC. The full variable domain, rest sourced from reference TRBV7-9 and TRBJ1-2, is DTGVSQNPRHKITKRGQNVTFRCDPISEHNRLYWYRQTLGQGPEFLTYFQNEAQLEKSRLLSDRFSAERPKGSFSTLEIQRTEQGDSAMYLCASSLRLRDYYGYTFGSGTRLTVV.